Listed below are T cell receptor beta chains from one sample, sequenced in a study of blood T cells in healthy people across ages. TCRdb analysed the 5' RACE reads with MiXCR anew, one entry per CDR3 protein. The sample carries just over 1 million distinct CDR3 sequences, less than 50% recorded once. Input material: blood. These receptors all come from a woman aged 60-75 years in good health. CDR3s include the opening cysteine and the closing phenylalanine or tryptophan.

TRBV28	15	CASSSLAGGPHEQYF
TRBV29-1	12	CSARQSSNEQFF
TRBV20-1	14	CSASPASVDHGYTF
TRBV7-2	16	CASSWRPAGGRNEQYF
TRBV4-3	15	CASSQMEGGLNEQFF
TRBV11-2	15	CASSSGRSYQETQYF
TRBV12-3/TRBV12-4	12	CASSRRNTEAFF
TRBV20-1	10	CSARDGSQYF
TRBV10-3	18	CAISDLLAGGSSTDTQYF
TRBV27	14	CASSFSQSYNEQFF
TRBV21-1	14	CASSNTGQAEKLFF
TRBV29-1	12	CSVGGTTGELFF
TRBV6-1	15	CASSEAPAAEYEQYF
TRBV10-3	15	CAIRDPQGRGDEQYF
TRBV28	17	CASSSPTSGRATDTQYF
TRBV6-1	17	CASSDLGLAGKDGELFF
TRBV20-1	12	CSARVGRYEQYF
TRBV7-2	16	CASSLLGLSVGETQYF
TRBV9	14	CASSTSGSYNEQFF
TRBV27	13	CASSAGQGYGYTF
TRBV6-1	13	CASQLALNYEQYF
TRBV10-3	16	CAISESPGQGGGEAFF
TRBV28	14	CASSLLREEGTQYF
TRBV20-1	14	CSASISGYSYEQYF
TRBV5-4	17	CASSLGTGEGAYNEQFF
TRBV3-1	15	CASSQDSGRLNEQYF
TRBV28	14	CASSPGQGVGTQYF
TRBV2	14	CASSGEGSNSPLHF
TRBV18	13	CASSSTEGTEQYF
TRBV7-2	14	CASSPSGTCNEQFF
TRBV11-1	15	CASSLGTAETYEQYF
TRBV10-1	12	CASKSDHYGYTF
TRBV6-1	13	CASRGLLQETQYF
TRBV10-3	16	CAISESTDQLNTEAFF
TRBV2	13	CASGGPSGSPLHF
TRBV29-1	14	CSAGGWGSYNEQFF
TRBV7-9	17	CASSPTSGRTSYNEQFF
TRBV10-3	13	CATRDISTYGYTF
TRBV9	15	CASSVETGAGTEAFF
TRBV7-8	13	CASSRTRDQPQHF
TRBV6-6	16	CASSPRFDRGKNIRYF
TRBV12-3/TRBV12-4	15	CASSSTGSSYNEQYF
TRBV20-1	16	CSASPRRYWGDQPQHF
TRBV12-3/TRBV12-4	16	CASSLSALAGVSEQFF
TRBV12-3/TRBV12-4	18	CASSLLLFGEVLGYGYTF
TRBV7-3	15	CASSPGWAPTDTQYF
TRBV27	15	CASSLGKTASYEQYF
TRBV4-1	14	CASSQGDSSGEQYF
TRBV20-1	17	CSARDDGRLAGAETQYF
TRBV7-9	13	CASTHSGYNEQFF
TRBV6-5	15	CASRGVGQSNSPLHF
TRBV7-9	14	CASRSGTDYNEQFF
TRBV20-1	16	CSALTTSGGRPNEQFF
TRBV29-1	14	CSVDRDRGADTQYF
TRBV29-1	15	CSVEMAEVDFGTQYF
TRBV12-3/TRBV12-4	11	CASQSRETQYF
TRBV20-1	14	CSASRGGLNQPQHF
TRBV27	13	CASKGKETQPQHF
TRBV29-1	14	CSVTTGQGRGGYTF